This TCR beta chain was recovered during a study of OX40 agonist ivuxolimab in advanced cancers. For the wider study: Ivuxolimab was a fully human IgG2 agonistic monoclonal antibody targeting the costimulatory receptor OX40 (CD134). Intravenous ivuxolimab was administered to patients every 2 weeks at six dose levels: 0.01, 0.1, 0.3, 1.5, 3 and 10 mg/kg. Among the approximately 50 dose-escalation patients, about 20 had hepatocellular carcinoma, some 15 melanoma, 9 renal cell carcinoma and 9 head and neck cancer. The dose-escalation cohort was about 87% male with a mean age of approximately 60 years, ranging from about 20 to 85. Prior anti-PD-1, anti-PD-L1 or anti-CTLA-4 therapy was permitted, and checkpoint inhibitors had been received by more than 35% of dose-escalation patients. Partial responses occurred in three dose-escalation patients, of whom one had hepatocellular carcinoma and two had cutaneous melanoma. Peripheral TCRbeta sequencing aimed to test whether ivuxolimab altered TCR sequence diversity and caused clonal T-cell expansion. The paper describes the monotherapy dose-escalation part (N of about 47 patients) of the phase I trial of ivuxolimab.

Genomic DNA was isolated from the sorted cells so that the TCRbeta CDR3 region could be sequenced. The immunoSEQ Assay was used to sequence the TCRbeta CDR3 regions. This is the immuneACCESS table as TCRdb keeps it, with only in-frame sequences that have V and J called. A part of the clones is gone; compared with another copy, unresolved V genes explain less than half, and the rest is unexplained. In all, the sample holds approximately 74,000 clones, and more than 80% of those were seen once. The top ten clonotypes cover 0.5% to 0.55% of the sample. From the cysteine through the phenylalanine, the CDR3 covers 14 amino acids. Just CDR3 DNA is preserved here, 42 bases in frame from base 1. CDR1 and CDR2, looked up from the germline V gene, are SGDLS and YYNGEE. A distance of 7 bases separates the germline ends of V and J, which lose 0 bases and 1 base respectively. Summary of the overall study and its limitations: After ivuxolimab, CD8+ T cells had more expanded clones than CD4+ T cells on average. The antigen specificity of the clonally expanded peripheral T cells was not determined. At doses of 0.1 to 3.0 mg/kg, clonal expansion of both CD4+ and CD8+ blood T cells was observed from baseline to week 6. Partial responders in the 0.1-3.0 mg/kg groups had among the lowest normalized peripheral clonal expansion, especially among CD8+ T cells. Low levels of normalized T-cell clonal expansion were also seen in some nonresponding patients.

As for this clone: Its cognate antigen has yet to be identified. The sample holds no much larger clone one base away, and base qualities are not on file.

Patients with a history of autoimmune disease or receiving systemic immunosuppression were excluded from the trial. In every dose cohort, peripheral blood was drawn for TCR sequencing at baseline, cycle 4 day 1, and cycle 7 day 1. The samples were drawn from a first-in-human, open-label, multicenter phase I dose-escalation trial of ivuxolimab. Adults with locally advanced or metastatic head and neck squamous cell, hepatocellular, melanoma or renal cell carcinoma were enrolled in the trial. Before TCR sequencing, CD4+ T cells and CD8+ T cells from peripheral blood were sorted into separate populations.

The sample here was CD4+ or CD8+ T cells sorted from blood, taken in a trial of the OX40 agonist ivuxolimab. The origin of this receptor is an adult with an advanced solid tumor such as melanoma, head and neck, liver or kidney cancer. The chain is encoded by TRBV9 joined to TRBJ2-5; TRBD1 is a possible D gene, resting on 6 matching bases. The CDR3 loop reads CASSVEQGQETQYF. The sequence in DNA is TGTGCCAGCAGCGTAGAACAGGGCCAAGAGACCCAGTACTTC.